Listed below are T cell receptor beta chains from one sample, sequenced in a study of cytomegalovirus exposure and HLA in healthy donors. Only in-frame clones appear in the TCRdb table, and some are missing; sequencing was by immunoSEQ multiplex PCR. Of around 150,000 clones in the sample, 55% to 75% are singletons; the top ten hold roughly 4%. The sequencing input was PBMCs. Receptors were obtained from a man aged 45-65 years in good health and CMV-seropositive. Each CDR3 is given with its conserved first and last residue. Size tells how often a clone was seen (once, few, many) or the class of an expanded clone, and some rows leave it out.

TRBV9	.	TRBJ1-1	CASSSSGQGATEAFF
TRBV5-5	many	TRBJ2-5	CASSRSGTGVRETQYF
TRBV10-2	few	TRBJ2-2	CASSLTSGGYTGELFF
TRBV7-2	.	TRBJ1-5	CASSLKGGGNQPQHF
TRBV5-1	.	TRBJ1-1	CASSPPLTGGTEAFF
TRBV28	once	TRBJ2-7	CASRDRLYEQYF
TRBV7-9	.	TRBJ2-7	CASSGQGLDEQYF
TRBV6-5	.	TRBJ2-5	CASSYNRGAETQYF
TRBV10-3	few	TRBJ1-1	CATMRVSGNTEAFF
TRBV28	.	TRBJ2-7	CASSGTVYEQYF
TRBV29-1	.	TRBJ2-5	CSVGGGGANGETQYF
TRBV4-2	.	TRBJ2-1	CASSPALAGGNEQFF
TRBV5-1	.	TRBJ2-3	CASSLGQGRTDTQYF
TRBV5-1	few	TRBJ1-4	CASSLGAGTGRAKLFF
TRBV7-2	.	TRBJ1-2	CASSNALGGGGNYGYTF
TRBV12-1	.	TRBJ2-7	CASSFLPDQREQYF
TRBV25-1	.	TRBJ2-7	CASNRGGAKEQYF
TRBV7-2	.	TRBJ2-3	CASSLLGGPGDTQYF
TRBV27	.	TRBJ2-7	CASSLRGGDEQYF
TRBV7-9	.	TRBJ1-1	CASSLGVAAFF
TRBV19	.	TRBJ1-5	CASSMDTGGSKPQHF
TRBV25-1	.	TRBJ2-3	CASSETSGGTDTQYF
TRBV7-6	.	TRBJ2-1	CASSQTGTSLDEQFF
TRBV5-1	.	TRBJ1-1	CASSLESQASTEAFF
TRBV5-5	.	TRBJ1-4	CASSFERTTNEKLFF
TRBV11-2	.	TRBJ1-2	CASSSGGGGYTF